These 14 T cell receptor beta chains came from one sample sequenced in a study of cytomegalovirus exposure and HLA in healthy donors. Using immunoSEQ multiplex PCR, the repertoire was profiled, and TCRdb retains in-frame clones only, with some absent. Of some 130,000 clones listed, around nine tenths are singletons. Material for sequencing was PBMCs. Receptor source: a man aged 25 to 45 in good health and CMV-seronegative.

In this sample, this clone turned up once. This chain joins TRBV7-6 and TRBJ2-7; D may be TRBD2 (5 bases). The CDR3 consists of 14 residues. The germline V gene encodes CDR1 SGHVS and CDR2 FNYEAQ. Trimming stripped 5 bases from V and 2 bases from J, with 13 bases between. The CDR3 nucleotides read TGTGCCAGCAGCGCAATGGAGGCGCCCTACGAGCAGTACTTC. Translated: CASSAMEAPYEQYF. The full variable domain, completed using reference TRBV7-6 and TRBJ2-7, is GAGVSQSPRYKVTKRGQDVALRCDPISGHVSLYWYRQALGQGPEFLTYFNYEAQQDKSGLPNDRFSAERPEGSISTLTIQRTEQRDSAMYRCASSAMEAPYEQYFGPGTRLTVT.

DNA for the CDR3: TGTGCCAGCAGCCAAGAAGGGGGTGAGGTCGCCGGGGAGCTGTTTTTT. Encoded protein: CASSQEGGEVAGELFF. This rearrangement joins TRBV4-2 to TRBJ2-2, with a tentative D call TRBD1 (6 bases). This CDR3 is 16 amino acids long. The germline V and J ends were trimmed by 0 bases and 6 bases, with 14 bases remaining between them. The germline gives CDR1 LGHNA, CDR2 YNFKEQ.

CDR3 sequence: CAGGAGWDEQYF. The DNA of the CDR3 is TGTGCCGGAGGGGCAGGGTGGGACGAGCAGTACTTC. V is TRBV6-6 and J is TRBJ2-7; D is possibly TRBD2 (6 bases). CDR1 MNHNY and CDR2 SVGAGI come from the germline V gene (reference sequence). This CDR3 has 12 amino acids. V was trimmed by 11 bases and J by 5 bases, leaving 16 bases between them.

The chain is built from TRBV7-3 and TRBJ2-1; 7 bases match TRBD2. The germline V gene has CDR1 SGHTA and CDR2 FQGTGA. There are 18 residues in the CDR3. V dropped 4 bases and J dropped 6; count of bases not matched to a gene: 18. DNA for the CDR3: TGTGCCAGCAGCTACGCCAACCTCGACCCGCGGGGGAGCAATGAGCAGTTCTTC. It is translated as CASSYANLDPRGSNEQFF.

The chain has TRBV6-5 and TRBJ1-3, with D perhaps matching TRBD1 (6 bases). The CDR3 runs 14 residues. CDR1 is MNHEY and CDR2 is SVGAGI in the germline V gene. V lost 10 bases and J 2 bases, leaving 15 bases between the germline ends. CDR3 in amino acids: CATGLRGPGNTIYF. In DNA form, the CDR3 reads TGTGCCACCGGTTTGCGGGGGCCTGGAAACACCATATATTTT.

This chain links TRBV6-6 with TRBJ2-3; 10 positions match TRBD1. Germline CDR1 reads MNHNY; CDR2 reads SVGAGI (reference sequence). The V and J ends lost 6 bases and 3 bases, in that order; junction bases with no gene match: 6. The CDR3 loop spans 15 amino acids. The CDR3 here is CASRLPGQGTDTQYF. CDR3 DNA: TGTGCCAGCAGATTACCGGGACAGGGGACAGATACGCAGTATTTT.

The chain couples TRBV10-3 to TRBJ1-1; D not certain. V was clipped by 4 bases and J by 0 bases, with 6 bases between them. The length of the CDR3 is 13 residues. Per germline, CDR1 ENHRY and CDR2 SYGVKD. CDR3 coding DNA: TGTGCCATCAGTGGGCCGCTGAACACTGAAGCTTTCTTT. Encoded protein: CAISGPLNTEAFF.

CDR3 loop: CATGAGGIEQYF. For the CDR3, the DNA is TGTGCCACCGGAGCGGGAGGAATCGAGCAGTACTTC. The chain couples TRBV19 to TRBJ2-7, with 9 nucleotides matching TRBD2. Germline V gene lookup returns CDR1 LNHDA and CDR2 SQIVND (reference sequence). J was trimmed by 6 bases and V by 10 bases; bases with no gene match: 7. There are 12 residues in the CDR3. Full variable domain (remainder filled in from reference TRBV19 and TRBJ2-7): DGGITQSPKYLFRKEGQNVTLSCEQNLNHDAMYWYRQDPGQGLRLIYYSQIVNDFQKGDIAEGYSVSREKKESFPLTVTSAQKNPTAFYLCATGAGGIEQYFGPGTRLTVT.

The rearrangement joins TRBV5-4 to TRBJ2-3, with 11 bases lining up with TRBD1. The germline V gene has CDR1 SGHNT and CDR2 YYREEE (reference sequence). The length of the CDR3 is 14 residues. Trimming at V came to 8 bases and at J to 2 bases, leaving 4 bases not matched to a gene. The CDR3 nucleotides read TGTGCCAGGGGGACAGGGGGATTCACAGATACGCAGTATTTT. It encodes CARGTGGFTDTQYF.

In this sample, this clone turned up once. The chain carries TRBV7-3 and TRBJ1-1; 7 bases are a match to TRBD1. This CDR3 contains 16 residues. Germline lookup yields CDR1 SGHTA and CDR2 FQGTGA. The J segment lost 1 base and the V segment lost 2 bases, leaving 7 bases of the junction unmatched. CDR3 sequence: CASSLALTGRNTEAFF. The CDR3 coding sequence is TGTGCCAGCAGCTTAGCCCTGACAGGGAGGAACACTGAAGCTTTCTTT.

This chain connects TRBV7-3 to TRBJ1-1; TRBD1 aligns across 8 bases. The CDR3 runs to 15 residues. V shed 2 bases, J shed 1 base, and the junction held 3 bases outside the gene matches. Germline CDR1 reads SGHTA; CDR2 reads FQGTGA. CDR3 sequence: CASSLGDRRNTEAFF. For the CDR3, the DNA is TGTGCCAGCAGCTTAGGGGACAGGCGGAACACTGAAGCTTTCTTT.

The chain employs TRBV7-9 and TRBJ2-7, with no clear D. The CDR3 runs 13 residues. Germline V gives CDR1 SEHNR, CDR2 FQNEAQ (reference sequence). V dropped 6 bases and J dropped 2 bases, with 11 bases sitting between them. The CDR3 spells CASSSDGAYEQYF. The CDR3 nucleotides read TGTGCCAGCAGTTCCGACGGAGCCTACGAGCAGTACTTC.

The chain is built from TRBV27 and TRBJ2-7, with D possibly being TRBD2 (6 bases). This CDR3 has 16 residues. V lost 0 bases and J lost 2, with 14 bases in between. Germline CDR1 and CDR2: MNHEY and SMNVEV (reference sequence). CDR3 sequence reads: CASSLSRSGLTYEQYF. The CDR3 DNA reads TGTGCCAGCAGTTTATCAAGGTCGGGACTTACCTACGAGCAGTACTTC.

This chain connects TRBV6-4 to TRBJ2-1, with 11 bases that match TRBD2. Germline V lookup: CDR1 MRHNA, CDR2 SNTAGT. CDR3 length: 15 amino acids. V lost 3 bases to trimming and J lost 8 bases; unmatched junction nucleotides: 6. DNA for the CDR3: TGTGCCAGCAGTGAATCACTAGCGGGAGTGGATGAGCAGTTCTTC. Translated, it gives CASSESLAGVDEQFF.